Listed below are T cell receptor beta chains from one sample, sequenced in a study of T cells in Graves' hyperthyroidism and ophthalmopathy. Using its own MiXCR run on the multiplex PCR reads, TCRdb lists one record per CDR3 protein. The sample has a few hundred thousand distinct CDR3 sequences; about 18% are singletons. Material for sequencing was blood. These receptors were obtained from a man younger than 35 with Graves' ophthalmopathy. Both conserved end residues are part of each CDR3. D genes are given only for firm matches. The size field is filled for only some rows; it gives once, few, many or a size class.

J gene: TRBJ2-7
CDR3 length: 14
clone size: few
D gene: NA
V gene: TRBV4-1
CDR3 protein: CASSPPRGRDEQYF
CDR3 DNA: TGCGCCAGCAGCCCCCCCCGGGGCCGGGACGAGCAGTACTTC

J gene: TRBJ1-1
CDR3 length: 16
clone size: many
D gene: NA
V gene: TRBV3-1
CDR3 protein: CASAPEPTGANTEAFF
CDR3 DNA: TGTGCCAGCGCCCCCGAACCGACAGGCGCGAACACTGAAGCTTTCTTT

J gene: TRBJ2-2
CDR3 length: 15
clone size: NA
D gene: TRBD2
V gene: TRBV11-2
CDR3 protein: CASNLDRGGPGELFF
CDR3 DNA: TGTGCCAGCAACTTAGATCGCGGGGGACCCGGGGAGCTGTTTTTT

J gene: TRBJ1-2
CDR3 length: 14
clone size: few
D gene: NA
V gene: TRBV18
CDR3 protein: CASSPDSSNYGYTF
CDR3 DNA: TGTGCCAGCTCCCCCGACAGTTCTAACTATGGCTACACCTTC

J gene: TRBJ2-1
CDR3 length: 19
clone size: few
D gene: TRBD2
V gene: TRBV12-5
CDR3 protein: CASAGGFRGAAGSYNEQFF
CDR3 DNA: TGTGCTAGTGCGGGGGGGTTTCGGGGGGCGGCAGGCTCCTACAATGAGCAGTTCTTC

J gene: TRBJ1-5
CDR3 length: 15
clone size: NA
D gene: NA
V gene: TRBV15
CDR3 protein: CATSRTTGTGQPQHF
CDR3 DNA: TGTGCCACCAGCAGAACTACAGGGACCGGCCAGCCCCAGCATTTT

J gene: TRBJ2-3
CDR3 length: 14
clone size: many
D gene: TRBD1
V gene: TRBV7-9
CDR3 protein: CASRQGFSTDTQYF
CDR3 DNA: TGTGCCAGCCGACAGGGGTTTAGCACAGATACGCAGTATTTT

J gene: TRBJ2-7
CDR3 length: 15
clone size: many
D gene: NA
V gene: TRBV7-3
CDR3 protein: CASSLNGQTAYEQYF
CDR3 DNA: TGTGCCAGCAGCTTAAACGGGCAGACAGCCTACGAGCAGTACTTC

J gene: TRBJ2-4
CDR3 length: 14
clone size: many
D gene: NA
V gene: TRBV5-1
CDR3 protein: CASSFGTGVNIQYF
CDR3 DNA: TGCGCCAGCAGCTTTGGGACGGGGGTGAACATTCAGTACTTC

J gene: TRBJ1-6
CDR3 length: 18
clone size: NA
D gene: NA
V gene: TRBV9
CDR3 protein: CASTIRVRGLTYNSPLHF
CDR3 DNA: TGTGCCAGCACCATAAGGGTCCGGGGACTCACCTATAATTCACCCCTCCACTTT

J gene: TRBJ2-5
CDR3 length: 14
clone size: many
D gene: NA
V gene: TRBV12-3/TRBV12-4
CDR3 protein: CASSFGRNQETQYF
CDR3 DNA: TGTGCCAGCAGTTTTGGCCGAAACCAAGAGACCCAGTACTTC

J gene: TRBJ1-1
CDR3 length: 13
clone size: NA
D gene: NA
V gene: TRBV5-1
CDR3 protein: CASSGQGFTEAFF
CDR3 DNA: TGCGCCAGCAGCGGCCAGGGGTTCACTGAAGCTTTCTTT

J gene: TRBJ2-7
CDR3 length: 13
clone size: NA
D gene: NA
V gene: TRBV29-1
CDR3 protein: CSVGSRGGDEQYF
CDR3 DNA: TGCAGCGTTGGTTCTAGGGGTGGAGACGAGCAGTACTTC

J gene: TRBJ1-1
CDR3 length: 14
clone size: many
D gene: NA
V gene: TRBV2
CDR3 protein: CASSLEDRNTEAFF
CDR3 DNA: TGTGCCAGCAGCCTAGAGGATAGGAACACTGAAGCTTTCTTT

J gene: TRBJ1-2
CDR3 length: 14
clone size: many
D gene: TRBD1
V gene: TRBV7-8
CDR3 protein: CASSSRQGPYGYTF
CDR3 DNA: TGTGCCAGCAGCTCACGACAGGGGCCTTATGGCTACACCTTC

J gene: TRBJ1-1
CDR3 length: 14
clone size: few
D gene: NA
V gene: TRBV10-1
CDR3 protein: CASSLTRRGDEAFF
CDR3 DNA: TGCGCCAGCAGTCTGACACGACGGGGTGATGAAGCTTTCTTT